The TCR beta chain described here comes from a study of T cells in Graves' hyperthyroidism and ophthalmopathy. Study context: Peripheral blood samples were taken at initial diagnosis, prior to any treatment.

TCR beta CDR3 region amplification was performed from RNA transcripts. A set of HTBI primers served as the primers for a first-round RT-PCR of the TCR CDR3. TCRdb itself ran the multiplex PCR reads through MiXCR, one entry per CDR3 protein. This table has about 480,000 distinct CDR3 sequences, approximately 15% appearing once. More than 9.5 ml fresh peripheral blood yielded the PBMCs. CDR3 size: 18 residues. J was trimmed by 4 bases and V by 7 bases; bases with no gene match: 19. CDR1 and CDR2 (germline): MNHNS, SASEGT. The chain carries TRBV6-1 and TRBJ2-7; 10 bases match TRBD1. The sample was blood. The sequence came from a woman in her late teens or twenties with Graves' hyperthyroidism. The CDR3 sequence: CASTPRDRGFGGVYEQYF. In DNA, the CDR3 is TGTGCCAGCACTCCTCGGGACAGGGGTTTTGGCGGGGTATACGAGCAGTACTTC.